Given below is one T cell receptor (beta chain) in context. What it binds is not known. This specimen belongs to a study of CD8 T cells in Susac syndrome. A quantity of about 0.45 to 1 ug RNA underwent reverse transcription using random hexamers. TCRdb re-called the immunoSEQ multiplex PCR reads with MiXCR, one entry per CDR3 protein. The table records over 350,000 distinct CDR3 sequences, 75% to 90% of them present only once. Germline V gene lookup returns CDR1 MDHEN and CDR2 SYDVKM. This CDR3 contains 12 residues. V lost 11 bases and J lost 4, with 11 bases in between. Overall study findings and caveats: The authors acknowledged that their TCR sequencing and HLA analysis involved a relatively small number of individuals.

This TCR was recovered from a human donor with multiple sclerosis. The chain carries TRBV28 and TRBJ2-2; possibly TRBD1 for D (6 bases). Input material: CD8+ T cells from PBMCs. The CDR3 sequence: CAADSATGELFF. The DNA for the CDR3 is TGTGCCGCGGACAGTGCCACCGGGGAGCTGTTTTTT.